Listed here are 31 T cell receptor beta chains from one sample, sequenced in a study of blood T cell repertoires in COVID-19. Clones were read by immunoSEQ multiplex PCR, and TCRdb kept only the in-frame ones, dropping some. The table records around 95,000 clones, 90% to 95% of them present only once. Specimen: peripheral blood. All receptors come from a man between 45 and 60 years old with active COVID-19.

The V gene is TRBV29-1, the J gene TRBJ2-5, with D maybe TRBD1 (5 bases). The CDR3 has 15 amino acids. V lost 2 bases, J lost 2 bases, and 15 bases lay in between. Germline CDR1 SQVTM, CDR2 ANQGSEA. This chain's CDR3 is CSVESQRGYQETQYF. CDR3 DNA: TGCAGCGTTGAAAGTCAAAGGGGTTATCAAGAGACCCAGTACTTC.

The CDR3 DNA sequence: TGTGCCAGCAGCGATGGGGTATTGCGGAGGGAGACCCAGTACTTC. Protein sequence: CASSDGVLRRETQYF. V gene TRBV9 combines with J gene TRBJ2-5, with a weak D call TRBD2 (5 bases). V was clipped by 3 bases and J by 5 bases, with 17 bases between them. Per germline, CDR1 SGDLS and CDR2 YYNGEE. This CDR3 spans 15 amino acids.

DNA for the CDR3: TGTGCCAGCAGGCTGGGGGGTAGCAATCAGCCCCAGCATTTT. Translation gives CASRLGGSNQPQHF. V usage is TRBV27 and J usage is TRBJ1-5; D might be TRBD1 (5 bases). This CDR3 region has 14 residues. V dropped 6 bases and J dropped 0 bases, with 9 bases sitting between them. Looked up from germline, CDR1 is MNHEY and CDR2 is SMNVEV (reference sequence).

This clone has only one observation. The DNA of the CDR3 is TGTGCCAGCACCAGAGGGAGGGAAAGCTACGAGCAGTACTTC. This gives the protein CASTRGRESYEQYF. The gene calls are TRBV11-2 and TRBJ2-7; TRBD2 matches at 7 bases. The V gene end was trimmed by 7 bases and the J gene end by 3 bases; junction bases not matched to a gene: 9. CDR3 size: 14 residues. Germline CDR1 reads SGHAT; CDR2 reads FQNNGV.

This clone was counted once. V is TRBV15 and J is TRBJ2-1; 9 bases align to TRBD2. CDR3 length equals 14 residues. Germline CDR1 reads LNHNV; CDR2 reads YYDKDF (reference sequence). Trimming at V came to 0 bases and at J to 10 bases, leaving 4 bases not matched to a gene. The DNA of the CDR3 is TGTGCCACCAGCAGAGATATTAGCGGGAGAGAGCAGTTCTTC. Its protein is CATSRDISGREQFF.

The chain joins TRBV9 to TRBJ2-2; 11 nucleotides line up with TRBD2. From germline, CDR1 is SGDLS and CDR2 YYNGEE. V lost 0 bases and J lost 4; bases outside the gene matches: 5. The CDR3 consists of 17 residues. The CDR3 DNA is TGTGCCAGCAGCGTAGGAGTAGCGGGGGGGCGCACCGGGGAGCTGTTTTTT. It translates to CASSVGVAGGRTGELFF. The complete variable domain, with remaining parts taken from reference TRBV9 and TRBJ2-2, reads DSGVTQTPKHLITATGQRVTLRCSPRSGDLSVYWYQQSLDQGLQFLIQYYNGEERAKGNILERFSAQQFPDLHSELNLSSLELGDSALYFCASSVGVAGGRTGELFFGEGSRLTVL.

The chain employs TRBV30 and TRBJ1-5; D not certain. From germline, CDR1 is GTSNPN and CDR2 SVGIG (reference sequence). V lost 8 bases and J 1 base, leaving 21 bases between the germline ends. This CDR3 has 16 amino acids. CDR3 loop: CAAGGRRSRSNQPQHF. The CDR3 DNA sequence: TGTGCCGCGGGTGGACGCCGGTCTAGGAGCAATCAGCCCCAGCATTTT.

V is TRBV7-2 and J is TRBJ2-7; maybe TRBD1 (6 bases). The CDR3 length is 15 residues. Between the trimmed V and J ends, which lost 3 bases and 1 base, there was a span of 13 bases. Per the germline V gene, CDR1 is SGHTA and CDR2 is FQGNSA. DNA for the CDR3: TGTGCCAGCAGCTTGTCGGGACACCAATCCTACGAGCAGTACTTC. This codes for CASSLSGHQSYEQYF.

The CDR3 nucleotides are TGTGCCAGCAGCCAAGATAGGTTAGCGGGGGGCTACGAGCAGTACTTC. Amino acid sequence: CASSQDRLAGGYEQYF. The chain couples TRBV3-1 (or the pseudogene TRBV3-2) to TRBJ2-7, with TRBD2 identical over 10 bases. CDR1 and CDR2 from the germline V gene are LGHDT and YNNKEL (reference sequence). The CDR3 totals 16 residues. After removal of 0 bases from V and 3 bases from J, the junction contained 5 bases not matched to a gene.

CDR3 in amino acids: CSVEPIRGSLSGANVLTF. The CDR3 DNA reads TGCAGCGTTGAGCCAATCCGGGGGTCTCTCTCTGGGGCCAACGTCCTGACTTTC. The genes are TRBV29-1 and TRBJ2-6; tentative D call: TRBD2 (6 bases). Per the germline V gene, CDR1 is SQVTM and CDR2 is ANQGSEA. Trimming stripped 3 bases from V and 0 bases from J, with 18 bases between. The CDR3 contains 18 residues.

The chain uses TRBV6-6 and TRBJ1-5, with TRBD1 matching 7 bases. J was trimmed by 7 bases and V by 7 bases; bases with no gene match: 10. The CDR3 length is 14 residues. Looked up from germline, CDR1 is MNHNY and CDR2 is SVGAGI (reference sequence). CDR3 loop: CASTSSRGFQPQHF. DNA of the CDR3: TGTGCCAGCACCTCCTCCAGGGGGTTCCAGCCCCAGCATTTT.

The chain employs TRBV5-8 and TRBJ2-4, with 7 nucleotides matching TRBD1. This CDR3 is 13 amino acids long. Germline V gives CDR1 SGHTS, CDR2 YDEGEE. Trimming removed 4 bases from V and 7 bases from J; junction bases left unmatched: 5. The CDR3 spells CASSLGQVNIQYF. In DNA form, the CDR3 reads TGTGCCAGCAGCCTCGGACAGGTGAACATTCAGTACTTC.

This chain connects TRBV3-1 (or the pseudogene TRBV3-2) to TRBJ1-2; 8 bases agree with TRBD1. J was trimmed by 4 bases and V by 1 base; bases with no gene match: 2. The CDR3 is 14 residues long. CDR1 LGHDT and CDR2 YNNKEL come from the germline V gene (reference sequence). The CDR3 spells CASSQADRGYGYTF. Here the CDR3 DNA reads TGTGCCAGCAGCCAAGCTGACAGGGGCTATGGCTACACCTTC.

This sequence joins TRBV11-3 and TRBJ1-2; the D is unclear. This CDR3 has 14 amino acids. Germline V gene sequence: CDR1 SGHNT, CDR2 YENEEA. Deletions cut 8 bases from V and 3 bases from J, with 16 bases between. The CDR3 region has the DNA TGTGCCAGCTCGGGCGGACTCGGGGACTATGGCTACACCTTC. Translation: CASSGGLGDYGYTF.

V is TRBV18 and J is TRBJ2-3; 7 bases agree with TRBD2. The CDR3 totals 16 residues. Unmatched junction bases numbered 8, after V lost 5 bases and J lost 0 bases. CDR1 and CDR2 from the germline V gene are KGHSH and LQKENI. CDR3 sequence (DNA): TGTGCCAGCTCATCAGGGATTAGCGGGAGCACAGATACGCAGTATTTT. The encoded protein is CASSSGISGSTDTQYF.

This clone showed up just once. The CDR3 DNA is TGTGCCAGCAGCAAGGAGGGGACTGGAAGTACGCAGTATTTT. Amino acids: CASSKEGTGSTQYF. V usage is TRBV5-6 and J usage is TRBJ2-3; possibly TRBD2 for D (6 bases). In germline, CDR1 is SGHDT, CDR2 YYEEEE. Trimming shortened V by 4 bases and J by 8 bases, and 17 bases separated the two germline ends. CDR3 length equals 14 residues.

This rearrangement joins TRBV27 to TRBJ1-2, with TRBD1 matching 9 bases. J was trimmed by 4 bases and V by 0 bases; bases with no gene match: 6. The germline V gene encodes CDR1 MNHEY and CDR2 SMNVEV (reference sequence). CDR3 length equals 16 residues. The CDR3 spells CASSLSGTGTFYGYTF. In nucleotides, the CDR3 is TGTGCCAGCAGTTTATCGGGGACAGGGACCTTCTATGGCTACACCTTC.

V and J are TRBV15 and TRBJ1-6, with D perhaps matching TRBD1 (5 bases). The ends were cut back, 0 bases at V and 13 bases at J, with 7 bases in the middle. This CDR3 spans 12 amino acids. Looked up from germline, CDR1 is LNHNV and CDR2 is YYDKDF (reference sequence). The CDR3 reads CATSREGGPLHF. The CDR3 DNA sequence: TGTGCCACCAGCAGAGAGGGGGGTCCCCTCCACTTT. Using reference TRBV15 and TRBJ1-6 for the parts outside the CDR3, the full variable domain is DAMVIQNPRYQVTQFGKPVTLSCSQTLNHNVMYWYQQKSSQAPKLLFHYYDKDFNNEADTPDNFQSRRPNTSFCFLDIRSPGLGDTAMYLCATSREGGPLHFGNGTRLTVT.

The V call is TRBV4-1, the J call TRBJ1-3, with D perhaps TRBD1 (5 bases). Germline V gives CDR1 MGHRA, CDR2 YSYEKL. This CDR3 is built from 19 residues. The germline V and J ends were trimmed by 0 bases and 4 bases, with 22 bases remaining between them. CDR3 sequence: CASSQDKGDHGLLGNTIYF. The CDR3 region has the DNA TGCGCCAGCAGCCAAGATAAAGGGGACCATGGACTACTGGGAAACACCATATATTTT.

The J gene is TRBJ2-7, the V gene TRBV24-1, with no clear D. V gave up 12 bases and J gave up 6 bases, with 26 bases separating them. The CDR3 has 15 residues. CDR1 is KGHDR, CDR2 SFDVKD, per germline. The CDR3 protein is CAPLSPETDLAEQYV. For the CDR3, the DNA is TGTGCCCCCCTCTCCCCAGAGACTGACTTAGCCGAGCAGTACGTC.

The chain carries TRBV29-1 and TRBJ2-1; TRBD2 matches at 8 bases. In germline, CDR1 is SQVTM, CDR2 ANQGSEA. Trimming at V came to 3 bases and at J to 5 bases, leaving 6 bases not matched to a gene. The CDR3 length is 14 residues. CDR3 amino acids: CSVDSGTSHNEQFF. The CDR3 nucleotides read TGCAGCGTTGATAGCGGGACGTCGCACAATGAGCAGTTCTTC.

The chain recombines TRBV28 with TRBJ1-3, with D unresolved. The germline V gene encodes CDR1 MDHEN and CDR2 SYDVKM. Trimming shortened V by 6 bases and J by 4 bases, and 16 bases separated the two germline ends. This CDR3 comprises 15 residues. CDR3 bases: TGTGCCAGCAGCACCCCAGTTCGCCCCGGAAACACCATATATTTT. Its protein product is CASSTPVRPGNTIYF.

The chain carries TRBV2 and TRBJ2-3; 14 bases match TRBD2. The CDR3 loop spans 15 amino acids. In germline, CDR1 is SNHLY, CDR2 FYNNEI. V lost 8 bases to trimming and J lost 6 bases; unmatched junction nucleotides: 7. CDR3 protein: CASRGLAGAPDTQYF. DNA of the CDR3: TGTGCCAGCCGGGGACTAGCGGGGGCCCCGGATACGCAGTATTTT.

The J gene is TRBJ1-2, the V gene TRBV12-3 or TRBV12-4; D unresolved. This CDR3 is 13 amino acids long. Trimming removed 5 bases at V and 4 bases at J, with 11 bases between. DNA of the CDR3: TGTGCCAGCAGTGGGCCTGGGAGCTATGGCTACACCTTC. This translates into CASSGPGSYGYTF.

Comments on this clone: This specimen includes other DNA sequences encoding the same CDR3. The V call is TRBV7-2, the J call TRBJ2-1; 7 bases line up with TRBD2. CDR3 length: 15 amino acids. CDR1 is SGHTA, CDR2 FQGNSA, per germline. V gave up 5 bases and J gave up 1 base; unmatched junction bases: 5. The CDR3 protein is CASSRGGSSYNEQFF. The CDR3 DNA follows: TGTGCCAGCAGCCGGGGAGGGAGTTCCTACAATGAGCAGTTCTTC.

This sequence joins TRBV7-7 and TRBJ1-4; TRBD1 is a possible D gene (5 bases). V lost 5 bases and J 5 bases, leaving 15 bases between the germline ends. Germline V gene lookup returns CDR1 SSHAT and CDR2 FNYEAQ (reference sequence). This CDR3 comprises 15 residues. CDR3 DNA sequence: TGTGCCAGCAGCGCCTCAGGGTTAAGGAATGAAAAACTGTTTTTT. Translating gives CASSASGLRNEKLFF.

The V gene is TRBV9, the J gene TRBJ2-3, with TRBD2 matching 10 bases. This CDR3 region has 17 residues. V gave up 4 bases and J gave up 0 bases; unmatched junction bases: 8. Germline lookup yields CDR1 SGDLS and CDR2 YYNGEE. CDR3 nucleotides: TGTGCCAGCAGCCGTCAATCTAGCGGGAGTAGCACAGATACGCAGTATTTT. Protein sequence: CASSRQSSGSSTDTQYF.

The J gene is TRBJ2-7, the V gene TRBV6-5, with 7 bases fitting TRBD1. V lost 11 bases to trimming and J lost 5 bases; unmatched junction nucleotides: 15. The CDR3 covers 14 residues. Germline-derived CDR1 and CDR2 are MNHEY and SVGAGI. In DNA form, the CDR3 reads TGTGCCGGCTCCCACGGACAGGTCGGCAACGAGCAGTACTTC. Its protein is CAGSHGQVGNEQYF.

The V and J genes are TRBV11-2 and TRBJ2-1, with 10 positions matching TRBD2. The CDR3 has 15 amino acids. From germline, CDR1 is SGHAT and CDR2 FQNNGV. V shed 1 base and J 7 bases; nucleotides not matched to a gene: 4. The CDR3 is CASSLVSGRANEQFF. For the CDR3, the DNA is TGTGCCAGCAGCTTAGTCAGCGGGAGGGCGAATGAGCAGTTCTTC.

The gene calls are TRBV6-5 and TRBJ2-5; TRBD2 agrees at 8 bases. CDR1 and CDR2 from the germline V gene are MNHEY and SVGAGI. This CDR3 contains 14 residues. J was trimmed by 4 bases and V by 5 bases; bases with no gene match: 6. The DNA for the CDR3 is TGTGCCAGCAGTCGCCGACTAGCGACAGAGACCCAGTACTTC. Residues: CASSRRLATETQYF.

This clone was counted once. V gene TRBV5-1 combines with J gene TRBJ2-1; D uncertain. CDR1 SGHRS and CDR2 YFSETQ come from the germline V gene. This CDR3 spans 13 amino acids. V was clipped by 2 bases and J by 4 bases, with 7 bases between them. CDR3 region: CASSFQAYNEQFF. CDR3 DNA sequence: TGCGCCAGCAGCTTCCAGGCTTACAATGAGCAGTTCTTC.